The source of this TCR beta chain is a study of Graves' ophthalmopathy and Graves' hyperthyroidism. Findings and caveats of the study: Its predictions of ophthalmopathy progression gave the model over 65% sensitivity and approximately 72% specificity.

This clonotype was counted many times. Its specificity is not known. RNA transcripts yielded amplified TCR beta CDR3 regions. An opening RT-PCR round employed HTBI primers and preceded a second-round multiplex PCR. One entry per CDR3 protein results from TCRdb running MiXCR on the multiplex PCR reads. This sample has about 370,000 distinct CDR3 sequences, with about a sixth found just once. Hyperthyroidism qualified as stable when ophthalmopathy did not develop within 18 months of follow-up. Hyperthyroidism patients, all newly diagnosed, had under 2 months' duration and ages of 18 to 65. The CDR3 contains 15 residues. Trimming removed 4 bases at V and 3 bases at J, with 15 bases between. Germline V gene sequence: CDR1 SGHTA, CDR2 FQGNSA.

This sequence originates from an adult woman with stable Graves' hyperthyroidism. This chain joins TRBV7-2 and TRBJ2-5; no firm D call. Sequencing was done on a sample of peripheral blood. The CDR3 DNA reads TGTGCCAGCAGCTCGACTGGCGCAATCGAAGAGACCCAGTACTTC. This encodes CASSSTGAIEETQYF. Full variable domain (rest looked up from reference TRBV7-2 and TRBJ2-5): GAGVSQSPSNKVTEKGKDVELRCDPISGHTALYWYRQSLGQGLEFLIYFQGNSAPDKSGLPSDRFSAERTGGSVSTLTIQRTQQEDSAVYLCASSSTGAIEETQYFGPGTRLLVL.